The TCR beta chain under discussion was sequenced for a study of blood T cell repertoires in COVID-19. In the study overall: The United States, Italy and Spain were the sources of the acute and convalescent COVID-19 samples. T cells, B-cell-depleted T cells, or PBMCs provided the cDNA or gDNA that served as material.

How the authors handled the data: Reference gene primer amplification gave estimated nucleated cell counts. Sequencing was performed with immunoSEQ multiplex PCR; in TCRdb, only in-frame clones are kept and a portion is missing. V and J calls and clone size are given by that table; D and trimming were obtained from the DNA. Here the sample spans about 130,000 clones, roughly four fifths being singletons. This receptor was taken from a man in his 60s with acute or convalescent COVID-19. Sequenced sample: peripheral blood.

This CDR3 is CASSRGGQGEGNEKLFF. CDR3 in DNA: TGTGCCAGCAGCCGGGGGGGACAGGGGGAAGGTAATGAAAAACTGTTTTTT. This rearrangement joins TRBV4-2 to TRBJ1-4; TRBD1 matches at 11 bases. The CDR3 contains 17 residues. The V segment lost 4 bases and the J segment 4 bases; nucleotides outside the gene matches: 8. Germline assignment: CDR1 LGHNA and CDR2 YNFKEQ.